Following are 15 T cell receptor beta chains from one sample sequenced in a study of blood T cell repertoires in COVID-19. The table came from immunoSEQ multiplex PCR; TCRdb's copy has only in-frame clones and leaves some out. This table has under 200,000 clones, roughly three quarters appearing once. Sequencing was done on a sample of peripheral blood. The receptor set was obtained from a man aged 55-75 years with active or convalescent COVID-19.

This sequence joins TRBV4-3 and TRBJ2-3; D might be TRBD2 (5 bases). Between the trimmed V and J ends, which lost 0 bases and 6 bases, there was a span of 10 bases. Germline-derived CDR1 and CDR2 are LGHNA and YSLEER. The CDR3 runs 14 residues. Written as DNA, the CDR3 is TGCGCCAGCAGCCAAGATACGGGGTACGATACGCAGTATTTT. Translating it yields CASSQDTGYDTQYF.

The J gene is TRBJ1-2, the V gene TRBV7-3, with TRBD1 matching 8 bases. CDR1 is SGHTA and CDR2 is FQGTGA in the germline V gene. The CDR3 contains 15 residues. The ends lost 1 base at V and 4 bases at J; junction bases unmatched: 5. The CDR3 coding sequence is TGTGCCAGCAGCTTAAGAGCAGGGGGCGCCTATGGCTACACCTTC. It translates to CASSLRAGGAYGYTF. Looking up the rest from reference TRBV7-3 and TRBJ1-2 gives the full variable domain: GAGVSQTPSNKVTEKGKYVELRCDPISGHTALYWYRQSLGQGPEFLIYFQGTGAADDSGLPNDRFFAVRPEGSVSTLKIQRTERGDSAVYLCASSLRAGGAYGYTFGSGTRLTVV.

In its sample, this clone was seen once. This chain links TRBV5-1 with TRBJ1-1, with 10 bases identical to TRBD1. Per the germline V gene, CDR1 is SGHRS and CDR2 is YFSETQ. The CDR3 covers 16 residues. V dropped 2 bases and J dropped 0; count of bases not matched to a gene: 4. The DNA of the CDR3 is TGCGCCAGCAGCTTCCGGGACAGGGGTGTGAACACTGAAGCTTTCTTT. The encoded protein is CASSFRDRGVNTEAFF. Full variable domain (remainder filled in from reference TRBV5-1 and TRBJ1-1): KAGVTQTPRYLIKTRGQQVTLSCSPISGHRSVSWYQQTPGQGLQFLFEYFSETQRNKGNFPGRFSGRQFSNSRSEMNVSTLELGDSALYLCASSFRDRGVNTEAFFGQGTRLTVV.

The J gene is TRBJ1-5, the V gene TRBV28; D may be TRBD1 (5 bases). Per the germline V gene, CDR1 is MDHEN and CDR2 is SYDVKM. V lost 8 bases to trimming and J lost 4 bases, with 18 bases between them. The CDR3 totals 15 residues. The CDR3 protein is CASEIGRGENQPQHF. CDR3 nucleotide sequence: TGTGCCAGCGAGATTGGGCGGGGGGAAAATCAGCCCCAGCATTTT. The full variable domain, completed using reference TRBV28 and TRBJ1-5, is DVKVTQSSRYLVKRTGEKVFLECVQDMDHENMFWYRQDPGLGLRLIYFSYDVKMKEKGDIPEGYSVSREKKERFSLILESASTNQTSMYLCASEIGRGENQPQHFGDGTRLSIL.

The gene calls are TRBV7-3 and TRBJ2-1; 12 bases match TRBD2. Looked up from germline, CDR1 is SGHTA and CDR2 is FQGTGA. V dropped 6 bases and J dropped 6; count of bases not matched to a gene: 9. This CDR3 region has 16 residues. The CDR3 region is CASSPTLAGGPNEQFF. The CDR3 nucleotides are TGTGCCAGCAGTCCTACACTAGCGGGAGGTCCCAATGAGCAGTTCTTC.

This CDR3 reads CASITAGQGGMSNQPQHF. The CDR3 nucleotides are TGCGCCAGCATCACGGCAGGGCAGGGGGGAATGAGCAATCAGCCCCAGCATTTT. The V and J genes are TRBV23-1 and TRBJ1-5, with TRBD1 identical over 7 bases. TRBV23-1 is reported as an ORF; its role is uncertain. CDR3 length: 18 amino acids. Trimming took 7 bases from V and 1 from J; bases not matched to a gene: 16.

The chain combines TRBV4-2 with TRBJ2-1; TRBD1 agrees at 8 bases. This CDR3 contains 14 residues. Germline lookup yields CDR1 LGHNA and CDR2 YNFKEQ. V was pared by 8 bases and J by 9 bases, with 12 bases of the junction left unmatched. CDR3 DNA: TGTGCCAGCGGTCCGGGACAGGCCGAAAGTGAGCAGTTCTTC. This gives the protein CASGPGQAESEQFF.

V is TRBV11-3 and J is TRBJ2-3; TRBD2 aligns across 11 bases. Unmatched junction bases numbered 10, after V lost 1 base and J lost 7 bases. The CDR3 consists of 17 residues. The germline CDR1 and CDR2 sequences are SGHNT and YENEEA. The CDR3 DNA is TGTGCCAGCAGCTTAGGCCCCGGAACTAGCGGGAGTAATACGCAGTATTTT. Residues: CASSLGPGTSGSNTQYF. Combining the CDR3 with reference TRBV11-3 and TRBJ2-3 gives the whole variable domain EAGVVQSPRYKIIEKKQPVAFWCNPISGHNTLYWYLQNLGQGPELLIRYENEEAVDDSQLPKDRFSAERLKGVDSTLKIQPAELGDSAVYLCASSLGPGTSGSNTQYFGPGTRLTVL.

This chain connects TRBV29-1 to TRBJ1-1; D gene uncertain. Germline lookup yields CDR1 SQVTM and CDR2 ANQGSEA. This CDR3 comprises 12 residues. The CDR3 loop reads CRAGEADTEAFF. In DNA form, the CDR3 reads TGCAGGGCCGGCGAGGCCGACACTGAAGCTTTCTTT.

The J gene is TRBJ1-1, the V gene TRBV28, with 12 nucleotides matching TRBD1. The CDR3 is 17 amino acids. With 5 bases clipped from V and 4 bases from J, the junction kept 11 bases outside the gene matches. From germline, CDR1 is MDHEN and CDR2 SYDVKM. The CDR3 spells CASSTMGQGAALTEAFF. In nucleotides, the CDR3 is TGTGCCAGCAGTACCATGGGACAGGGGGCCGCCCTCACTGAAGCTTTCTTT.

This sequence joins TRBV10-3 and TRBJ2-3, with 13 nucleotides matching TRBD2. Looked up from germline, CDR1 is ENHRY and CDR2 is SYGVKD. Trimming at V came to 10 bases and at J to 3 bases, leaving 13 bases not matched to a gene. The CDR3 runs to 17 residues. CDR3 amino acids: CATRTSGSNRRTDTQYF. For the CDR3, the DNA is TGTGCCACCCGGACTAGCGGGAGTAATCGAAGAACAGATACGCAGTATTTT.

This clone occurred a few times. This chain connects TRBV7-2 to TRBJ2-1; the D gene is possibly TRBD2 (5 bases). The V gene's germline CDR1 is SGHTA and CDR2 FQGNSA. Trimming stripped 1 base from V and 6 bases from J, with 13 bases between. This CDR3 comprises 15 residues. CDR3 coding DNA: TGTGCCAGCAGCTTAGGTAGTGGCGGAGGCAATGAGCAGTTCTTC. Translating it yields CASSLGSGGGNEQFF.

This chain uses TRBV5-1 with TRBJ2-1, with unresolved D. The CDR3 consists of 16 residues. The V gene's germline CDR1 is SGHRS and CDR2 YFSETQ. V lost 0 bases and J lost 0, with 10 bases in between. CDR3: CASSLGGTVSYNEQFF. The CDR3 region has the DNA TGCGCCAGCAGCTTGGGCGGAACCGTCTCCTACAATGAGCAGTTCTTC.

V and J are TRBV5-4 and TRBJ2-2; TRBD2 agrees at 8 bases. The V and J ends lost 0 bases and 5 bases, in that order; junction bases with no gene match: 9. The CDR3 has 17 residues. Germline values: CDR1 SGHNT, CDR2 YYREEE (reference sequence). The CDR3 protein is CASSLDVGRENTGELFF. DNA of the CDR3: TGTGCCAGCAGCTTGGACGTCGGGAGGGAAAATACCGGGGAGCTGTTTTTT. The entire variable domain, with the rest obtained from reference TRBV5-4 and TRBJ2-2, is as follows: ETGVTQSPTHLIKTRGQQVTLRCSSQSGHNTVSWYQQALGQGPQFIFQYYREEENGRGNFPPRFSGLQFPNYSSELNVNALELDDSALYLCASSLDVGRENTGELFFGEGSRLTVL.

This clone was picked up many times. This rearrangement joins TRBV7-8 to TRBJ2-5, with D possibly being TRBD2 (6 bases). Per the germline V gene, CDR1 is SGHVS and CDR2 is FQNEAQ. This CDR3 spans 13 amino acids. Deletions cut 5 bases from V and 1 base from J, with 8 bases between. DNA of the CDR3: TGTGCCAGCAGCAATAGCGGCCAAGAGACCCAGTACTTC. Translated: CASSNSGQETQYF.